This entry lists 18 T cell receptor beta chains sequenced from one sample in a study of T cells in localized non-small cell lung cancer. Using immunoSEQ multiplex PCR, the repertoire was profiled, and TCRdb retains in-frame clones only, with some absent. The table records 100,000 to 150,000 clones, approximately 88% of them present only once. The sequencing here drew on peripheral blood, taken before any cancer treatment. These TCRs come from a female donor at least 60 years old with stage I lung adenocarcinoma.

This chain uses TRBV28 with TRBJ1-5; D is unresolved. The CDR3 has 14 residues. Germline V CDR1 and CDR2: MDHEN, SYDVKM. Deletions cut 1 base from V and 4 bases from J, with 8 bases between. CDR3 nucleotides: TGTGCCAGCAGTTTATTAGTACCAAATCAGCCCCAGCATTTT. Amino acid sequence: CASSLLVPNQPQHF.

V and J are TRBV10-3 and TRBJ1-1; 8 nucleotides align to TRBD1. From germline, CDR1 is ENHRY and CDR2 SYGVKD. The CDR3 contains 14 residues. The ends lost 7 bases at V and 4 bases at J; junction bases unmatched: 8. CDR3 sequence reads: CAITTTGGTTEAFF. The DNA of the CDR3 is TGTGCCATCACCACCACAGGGGGGACCACTGAAGCTTTCTTT.

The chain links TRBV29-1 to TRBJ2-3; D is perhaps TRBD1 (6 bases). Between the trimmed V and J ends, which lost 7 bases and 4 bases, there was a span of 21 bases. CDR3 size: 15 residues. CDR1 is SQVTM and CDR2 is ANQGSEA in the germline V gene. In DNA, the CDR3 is TGCAGCGCCAACGGGAACAGGGCCGGGGCAGATACGCAGTATTTT. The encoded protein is CSANGNRAGADTQYF.

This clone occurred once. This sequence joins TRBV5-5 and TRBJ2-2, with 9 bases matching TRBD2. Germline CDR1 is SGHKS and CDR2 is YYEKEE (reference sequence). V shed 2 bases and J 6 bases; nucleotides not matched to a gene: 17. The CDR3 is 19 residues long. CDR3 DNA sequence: TGTGCCAGCAGCTTAACACCTTTCCAGGGACTAGCTCGGGCCGGGGAGCTGTTTTTT. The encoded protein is CASSLTPFQGLARAGELFF.

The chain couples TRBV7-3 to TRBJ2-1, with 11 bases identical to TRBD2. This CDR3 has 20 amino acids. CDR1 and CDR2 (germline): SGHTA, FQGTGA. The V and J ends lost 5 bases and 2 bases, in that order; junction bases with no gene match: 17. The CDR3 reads CASSPRNTSGSIRTYNEQFF. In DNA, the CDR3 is TGTGCCAGCAGCCCCCGAAACACTAGCGGGAGTATTCGGACCTACAATGAGCAGTTCTTC. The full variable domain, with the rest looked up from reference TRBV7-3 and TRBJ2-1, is GAGVSQTPSNKVTEKGKYVELRCDPISGHTALYWYRQSLGQGPEFLIYFQGTGAADDSGLPNDRFFAVRPEGSVSTLKIQRTERGDSAVYLCASSPRNTSGSIRTYNEQFFGPGTRLTVL.

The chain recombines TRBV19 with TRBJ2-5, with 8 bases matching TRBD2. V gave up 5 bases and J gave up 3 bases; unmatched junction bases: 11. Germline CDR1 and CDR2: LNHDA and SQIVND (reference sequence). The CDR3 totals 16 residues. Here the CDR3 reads CASSRSGAGAEETQYF. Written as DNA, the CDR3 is TGTGCCAGTAGTCGTTCGGGAGCGGGAGCAGAAGAGACCCAGTACTTC.

This CDR3 is CASSGGWNGDGETQYF. The DNA for the CDR3 is TGTGCCAGCAGTGGGGGGTGGAACGGCGACGGGGAGACCCAGTACTTC. The rearrangement links TRBV6-1 to TRBJ2-5; D tentatively reads TRBD1 or TRBD2 (5 bases each). Trimming left V 4 bases short and J 5 bases short, with 20 bases between. CDR1 and CDR2 (germline): MNHNS, SASEGT. The CDR3 runs 16 residues.

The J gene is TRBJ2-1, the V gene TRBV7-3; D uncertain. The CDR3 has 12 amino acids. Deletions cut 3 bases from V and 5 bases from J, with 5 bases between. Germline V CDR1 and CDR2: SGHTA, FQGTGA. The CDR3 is CASSLEHNEQFF. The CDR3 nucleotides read TGTGCCAGCAGCTTGGAGCACAATGAGCAGTTCTTC.

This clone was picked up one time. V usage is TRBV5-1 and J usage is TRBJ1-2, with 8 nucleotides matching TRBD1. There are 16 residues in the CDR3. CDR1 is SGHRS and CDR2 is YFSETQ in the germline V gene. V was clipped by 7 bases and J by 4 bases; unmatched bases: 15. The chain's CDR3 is CASGTGDPANIYGYTF. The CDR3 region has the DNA TGCGCCAGCGGGACAGGAGACCCCGCTAATATCTATGGCTACACCTTC.

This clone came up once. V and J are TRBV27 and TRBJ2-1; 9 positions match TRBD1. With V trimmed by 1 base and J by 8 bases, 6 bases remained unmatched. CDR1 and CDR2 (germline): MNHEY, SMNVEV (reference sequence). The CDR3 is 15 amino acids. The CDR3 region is CASSLFGTGIHEQFF. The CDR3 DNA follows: TGTGCCAGCAGTTTATTTGGGACAGGGATTCATGAGCAGTTCTTC.

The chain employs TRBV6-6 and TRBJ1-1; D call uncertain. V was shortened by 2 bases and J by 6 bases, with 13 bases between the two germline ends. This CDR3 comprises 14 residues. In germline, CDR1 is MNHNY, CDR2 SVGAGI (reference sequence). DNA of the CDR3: TGTGCCAGCAGTTACGTCGGGGAAACGGCTGAAGCTTTCTTT. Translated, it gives CASSYVGETAEAFF.

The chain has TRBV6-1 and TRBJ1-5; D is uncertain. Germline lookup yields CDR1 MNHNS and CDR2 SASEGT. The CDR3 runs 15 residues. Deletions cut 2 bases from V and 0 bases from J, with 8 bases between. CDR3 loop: CASSERDASNQPQHF. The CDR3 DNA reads TGTGCCAGCAGTGAACGAGATGCTAGCAATCAGCCCCAGCATTTT.

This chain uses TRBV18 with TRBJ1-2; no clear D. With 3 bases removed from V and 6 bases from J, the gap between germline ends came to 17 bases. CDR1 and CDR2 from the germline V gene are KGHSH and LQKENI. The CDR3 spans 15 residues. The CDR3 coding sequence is TGTGCCAGCTCACCCTCCCCCGGGGTCCAAAATGGCTACACCTTC. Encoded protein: CASSPSPGVQNGYTF.

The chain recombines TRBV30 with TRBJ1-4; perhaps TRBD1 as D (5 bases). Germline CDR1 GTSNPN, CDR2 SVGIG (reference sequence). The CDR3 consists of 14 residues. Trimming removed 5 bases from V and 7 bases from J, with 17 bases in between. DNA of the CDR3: TGTGCCTGGGTCCCCCAGGGTAAAGTTGAAAAACTGTTTTTT. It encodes CAWVPQGKVEKLFF.

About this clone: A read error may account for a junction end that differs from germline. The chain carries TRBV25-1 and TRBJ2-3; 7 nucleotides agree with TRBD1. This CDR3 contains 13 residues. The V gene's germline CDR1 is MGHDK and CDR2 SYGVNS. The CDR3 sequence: CASRGTATDAQYF. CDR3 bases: TGTGCCAGCAGAGGGACAGCCACAGATGCGCAGTATTTT.

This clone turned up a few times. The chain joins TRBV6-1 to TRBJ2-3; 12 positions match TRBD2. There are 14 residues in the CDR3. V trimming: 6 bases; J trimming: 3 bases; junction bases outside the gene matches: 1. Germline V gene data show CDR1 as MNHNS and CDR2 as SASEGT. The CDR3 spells CASRTSGRTDTQYF. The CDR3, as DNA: TGTGCCAGCAGGACTAGCGGGAGAACAGATACGCAGTATTTT.

The CDR3 nucleotides are TGTGCCAGCAGTTCGCTCGGGACAGAAAGTGAAAAACTGTTTTTT. Translation: CASSSLGTESEKLFF. J is TRBJ1-4 and V is TRBV28, with 7 bases matching TRBD1. J lost 7 bases, V lost 4 bases, and 9 bases had no gene match. The germline V gene has CDR1 MDHEN and CDR2 SYDVKM. This CDR3 is 15 amino acids long.

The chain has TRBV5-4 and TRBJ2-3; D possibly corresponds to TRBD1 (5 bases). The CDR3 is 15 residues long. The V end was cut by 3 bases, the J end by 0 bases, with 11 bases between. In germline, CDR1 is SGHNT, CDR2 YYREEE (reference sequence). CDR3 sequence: CASSSAGLSTDTQYF. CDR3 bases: TGTGCCAGCAGCTCAGCAGGGCTTAGCACAGATACGCAGTATTTT.